The source of this T cell receptor (beta chain) is a study of T-cell memory formation after mild COVID-19. CDR1 SQVTM and CDR2 ANQGSEA come from the germline V gene. The CDR3 runs 16 residues. Losses at the gene ends were 0 bases for V and 2 bases for J; bases not matched to a gene: 7. Study conclusions and caveats: The main location of contracting CD4+ clones was CM and EM, and that of contracting CD8+ clones was EMRA.

TCRdb re-analysed the 5' RACE reads in MiXCR, keeping a single row per CDR3 protein. The table lists 130,000 to 150,000 distinct CDR3 sequences, approximately 21% of them singletons, with about 2.1% in the top ten. On this clonotype: Its antigen is undetermined.

Sequencing was performed on PBMCs or a T cell subset sorted from them (not recorded which). The genes are TRBV29-1 and TRBJ2-3; 8 bases fit TRBD1. This receptor was identified in an adult woman who had mild COVID-19 (a few samples of this study predate the infection). Cell type and time point are not known. The CDR3 here is CSVEDRRTGNTDTQYF. The DNA for the CDR3 is TGCAGCGTTGAAGATCGTAGGACAGGGAACACAGATACGCAGTATTTT.